Sequencing of this T cell receptor beta chain was carried out in a study of tumor-infiltrating lymphocytes in primary liver carcinoma. Study as a whole: Subjects consisted of male and female patients aged 30 to 69 years.

Germline V gives CDR1 SGHNT, CDR2 YENEEA. This CDR3 spans 13 amino acids. About this clonotype: The antigen remains unidentified. The germline gene is not matched at one end of the junction; a read error may be the cause.

Study-level findings and limits: Tumor region pairs outstripped tumor-adjacent and tumor-blood pairs in overlap. Blood had a significantly lower top-250-clone fraction than tumors did (p = 0.039).

The input was about 500 ng total RNA; TCR beta cDNA was made from it with a constant-region primer. Libraries for TCR beta were built through three nested multiplex PCR rounds, which together made up a slightly modified ARM-PCR procedure. Both of the initial two PCR rounds ran for approximately 11 cycles and employed TRBV1-TRBV30 forward primers alongside a C-beta reverse primer. TCRdb recomputed calls from the multiplex PCR reads with MiXCR, one row per CDR3 protein. Of about 130,000 distinct CDR3 sequences listed, 55% to 75% are singletons. Scientists recovered RNA and DNA together from roughly 18-30 mg of unsorted bulk tissue. Each sampled tumor had five separate regions taken from it.

The receptor was derived from an older woman with primary liver carcinoma and hepatitis B virus infection. This sequence joins TRBV11-3 and TRBJ1-4; D call uncertain. Sample: liver tumor tissue from sampling region 3. The subset: tumor region T3, left-lateral pole. As DNA, the CDR3 is TGTGCCATCAGCTTGGGTTTGGGTGAAAAACTGTTTTTT. It translates to CAISLGLGEKLFF.